The 6 T cell receptor beta chains below were found in one sample sequenced in a study of CXCR3-negative and CXCR3-positive naive CD8 T cells. Findings and limits, study-wide: For CXCR3-positive naive cells, TRB CDR3s were more hydrophobic than those of CXCR3-negative naive cells.

5' RACE that incorporated UMI labels was used to prepare the TRB cDNA libraries. TCRdb re-called the 5' RACE reads and gives one entry per CDR3 protein, without DNA. The sample includes 90,000 to 150,000 distinct CDR3 sequences. Antigens of these TCRs are unknown. Material: naive CXCR3+ CD8+ T cells from blood. Indicated subset: CD45RO-CCR7+CD27+CD95- naive CD8+ T cells expressing CXCR3 (TNR3+). The receptors originated from a human donor in good health. Some clones in this sample may be carry-over from other donors' samples.

The chain combines TRBV28 with TRBJ2-7; absent DNA, TCRdb's TRBD1 call cannot be checked. Germline V gene lookup returns CDR1 MDHEN and CDR2 SYDVKM. The CDR3 runs to 15 residues. This CDR3 is CASSTGQVHSYEQYF.

This chain connects TRBV28 to TRBJ2-7; TCRdb reports TRBD2, a call that lacks DNA to check it against. The CDR3 is made up of 14 amino acids. Germline CDR1 reads MDHEN; CDR2 reads SYDVKM. CDR3 protein: CASSFASGVYEQYF.

The gene calls are TRBV9 and TRBJ2-7; with no DNA, the TCRdb D assignment of TRBD1 cannot be verified. The CDR3 has 15 residues. CDR1 SGDLS and CDR2 YYNGEE come from the germline V gene. The chain's CDR3 is CASSVGAGSSYEQYF.

The chain carries TRBV6-1 and TRBJ2-7; TCRdb calls TRBD1, which cannot be checked without DNA. Looked up from germline, CDR1 is MNHNS and CDR2 is SASEGT. The CDR3 is 16 residues long. This CDR3 reads CASSSLVGQGAYEQYF.

This chain connects TRBV29-1 to TRBJ2-3. In germline, CDR1 is SQVTM, CDR2 ANQGSEA. CDR3 length equals 14 residues. CDR3 sequence reads: CSVVERPSTDTQYF.

The V call is TRBV29-1, the J call TRBJ1-3. CDR3 length: 12 amino acids. Looked up from germline, CDR1 is SQVTM and CDR2 is ANQGSEA. The CDR3 sequence is CSVTHSGNTIYF.